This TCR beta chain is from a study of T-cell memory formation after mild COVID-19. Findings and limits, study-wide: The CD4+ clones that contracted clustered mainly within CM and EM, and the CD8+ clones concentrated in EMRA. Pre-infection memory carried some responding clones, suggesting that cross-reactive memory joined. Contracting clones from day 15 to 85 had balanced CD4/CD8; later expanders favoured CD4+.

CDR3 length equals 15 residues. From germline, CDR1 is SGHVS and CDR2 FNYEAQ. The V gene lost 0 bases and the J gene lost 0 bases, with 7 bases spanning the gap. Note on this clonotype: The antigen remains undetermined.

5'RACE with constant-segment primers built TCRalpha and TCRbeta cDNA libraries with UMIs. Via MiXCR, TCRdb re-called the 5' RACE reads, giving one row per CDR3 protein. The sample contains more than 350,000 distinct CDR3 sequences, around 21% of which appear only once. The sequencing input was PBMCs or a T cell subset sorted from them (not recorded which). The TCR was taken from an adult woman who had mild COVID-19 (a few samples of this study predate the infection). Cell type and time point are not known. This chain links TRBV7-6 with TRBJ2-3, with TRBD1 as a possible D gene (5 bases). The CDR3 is CASSLAGLSTDTQYF. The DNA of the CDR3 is TGTGCCAGCAGCTTAGCGGGGCTAAGCACAGATACGCAGTATTTT.